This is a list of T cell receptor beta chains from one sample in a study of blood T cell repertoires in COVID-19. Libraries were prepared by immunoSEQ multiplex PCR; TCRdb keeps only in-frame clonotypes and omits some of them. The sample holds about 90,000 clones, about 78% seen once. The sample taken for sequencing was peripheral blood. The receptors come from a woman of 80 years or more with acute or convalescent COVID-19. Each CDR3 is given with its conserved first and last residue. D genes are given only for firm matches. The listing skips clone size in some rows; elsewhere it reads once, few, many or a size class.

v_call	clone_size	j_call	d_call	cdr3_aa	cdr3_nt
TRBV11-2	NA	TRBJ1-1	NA	CASSLDHQGRTEAFF	TGTGCCAGCAGCTTAGATCATCAGGGGAGAACTGAAGCTTTCTTT
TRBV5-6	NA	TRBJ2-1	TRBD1	CASSFKYRGPYNEQFF	TGTGCCAGCAGCTTCAAATACAGGGGACCCTACAATGAGCAGTTCTTC
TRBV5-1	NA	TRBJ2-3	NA	CASSLGSSGNTDTQYF	TGCGCCAGCAGCTTGGGGAGTAGCGGAAACACAGATACGCAGTATTTT
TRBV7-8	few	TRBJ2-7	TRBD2	CASTLSGGDEQYF	TGTGCCAGCACCCTATCGGGGGGTGACGAGCAGTACTTC
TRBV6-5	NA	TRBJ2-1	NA	CASSHDGQSNEQFF	TGTGCCAGCAGCCACGACGGACAGTCGAATGAGCAGTTCTTC
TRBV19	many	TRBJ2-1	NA	CASSMDSEQFF	TGTGCCAGTAGTATGGACAGTGAGCAGTTCTTC
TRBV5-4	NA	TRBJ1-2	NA	CASSLTGNNYGYTF	TGTGCCAGCAGCCTGACAGGAAATAACTATGGCTACACCTTC
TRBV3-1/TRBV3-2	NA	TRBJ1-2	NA	CASSGGGLGYTF	TGTGCCAGCAGCGGGGGCGGATTGGGCTACACCTTC
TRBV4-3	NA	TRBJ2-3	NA	CASSRTLALGAADTQYF	TGCGCCAGCAGCCGGACACTTGCCTTGGGGGCGGCAGATACGCAGTATTTT
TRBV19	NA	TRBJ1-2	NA	CASTQAHGSNYGYTF	TGTGCCAGTACCCAGGCTCACGGATCTAACTATGGCTACACCTTC
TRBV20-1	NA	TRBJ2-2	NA	CSASKPGELFF	TGCAGTGCTAGTAAGCCCGGGGAGCTGTTTTTT
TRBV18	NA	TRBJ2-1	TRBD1	CASSLSGTVNNEQFF	TGTGCCAGCTCACTATCGGGGACAGTAAACAATGAGCAGTTCTTC
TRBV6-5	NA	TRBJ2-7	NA	CASSYGAFSYEQYF	TGTGCCAGCAGTTACGGGGCCTTCTCCTACGAGCAGTACTTC
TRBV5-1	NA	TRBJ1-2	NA	CASSLEQANYGYTF	TGCGCCAGCAGCTTGGAACAGGCTAACTATGGCTACACCTTC